The 30 T cell receptor beta chains below come from one sample, sequenced in a study of Graves' ophthalmopathy and Graves' hyperthyroidism. RNA transcripts were the template, and TCR beta CDR3 regions were amplified from them. First-round RT-PCR used HTBI primers; second-round multiplex PCR followed. MiXCR, applied by TCRdb to the multiplex PCR reads, yields one record per CDR3 protein. In the table there are around 520,000 distinct CDR3 sequences, under 45% of which are singletons. The sequencing sample was made of peripheral blood or thyroid tissue (not recorded which). Receptors originate from an adult man with Graves' hyperthyroidism.

This rearrangement joins TRBV11-2 to TRBJ2-3; perhaps TRBD1 as D (6 bases). V lost 0 bases and J lost 1, with 11 bases in between. Germline loops: CDR1 SGHAT, CDR2 FQNNGV. This CDR3 is 16 amino acids long. The CDR3 DNA follows: TGTGCCAGCAGCTTAGAGGCGGCAGGGGGCACAGATACGCAGTATTTT. This sequence encodes CASSLEAAGGTDTQYF.

This clonotype was seen only a few times. The chain couples TRBV2 to TRBJ2-7; 9 nucleotides align to TRBD1. The better agreement between TRBJ2-1 and the DNA end casts doubt on the J call. This CDR3 region has 12 residues. The germline V gene encodes CDR1 SNHLY and CDR2 FYNNEI. The CDR3 spells CASSRDRDEQFF. The CDR3 DNA sequence: TGTGCCAGCAGCCGGGACAGGGATGAGCAGTTCTTC.

The genes are TRBV29-1 and TRBJ2-5; D perhaps matches TRBD2 (5 bases). The V end lost 7 bases, the J end lost 2 bases, and 17 bases lay between the germline ends. The CDR3 spans 14 residues. Germline V CDR1 and CDR2: SQVTM, ANQGSEA. CDR3 nucleotide sequence: TGCAGCGCCATCAGTGAACTAGGGCAAGAGACCCAGTACTTC. It codes for CSAISELGQETQYF.

This clonotype was observed many times. The chain combines TRBV5-6 with TRBJ1-2, with TRBD1 as a possible D gene (5 bases). CDR1 is SGHDT, CDR2 YYEEEE, per germline. V shed 4 bases and J shed 8 bases, with 12 bases lying between them. The CDR3 has 12 residues. The CDR3 sequence is CASSISGLGYTF. The CDR3 nucleotides read TGTGCCAGCAGCATATCGGGGCTGGGCTACACCTTC.

This clonotype has a count of ten or more. The CDR3 DNA reads TGTGCCAGTAGTATTCTCCCGGGGGCGTTTCGTGGCTACACCTTC. Encoded protein: CASSILPGAFRGYTF. V usage is TRBV19 and J usage is TRBJ1-2; TRBD1 might be the D (6 bases). This CDR3 is built from 15 residues. The V end was cut by 3 bases, the J end by 7 bases, with 18 bases between. Per the germline V gene, CDR1 is LNHDA and CDR2 is SQIVND (reference sequence).

This clonotype was picked up many times. J is TRBJ1-5 and V is TRBV20-1; D gene unclear. The CDR3 spans 16 residues. The V end was cut by 0 bases, the J end by 3 bases, with 15 bases between. The germline V gene has CDR1 DFQATT and CDR2 SNEGSKA (reference sequence). The DNA for the CDR3 is TGCAGTGCTAGAGATCCCGGGCAGGCGAACAATCAGCCCCAGCATTTT. Translation gives CSARDPGQANNQPQHF.

The chain carries TRBV2 and TRBJ2-3; D unclear. The germline V gene has CDR1 SNHLY and CDR2 FYNNEI. CDR3 size: 14 residues. With 3 bases removed from V and 0 bases from J, the gap between germline ends came to 7 bases. CDR3 residues: CASSDRRSTDTQYF. The CDR3 DNA follows: TGTGCCAGCAGTGATAGGCGTAGCACAGATACGCAGTATTTT.

This chain uses TRBV29-1 with TRBJ1-2; the D is unclear. Germline values: CDR1 SQVTM, CDR2 ANQGSEA. The CDR3 sequence is 16 residues long. With 3 bases removed from V and 4 bases from J, the gap between germline ends came to 21 bases. The CDR3 loop reads CSVESSDGHTPYGYTF. The CDR3 DNA sequence: TGCAGCGTTGAGAGCAGTGACGGTCACACTCCCTATGGCTACACCTTC.

The rearrangement joins TRBV7-2 to TRBJ2-7; D is perhaps TRBD2 (7 bases). The better agreement between TRBJ2-1 and the DNA end casts doubt on the J call. CDR3 length equals 16 residues. Germline assignment: CDR1 SGHTA and CDR2 FQGNSA. The CDR3 region is CASSLALRGGGAEQFF. The CDR3 coding sequence is TGTGCCAGCAGCTTAGCGCTAAGGGGTGGGGGGGCGGAGCAGTTCTTC.

This clonotype came up many times. This sequence joins TRBV5-6 and TRBJ2-7, with TRBD1 identical over 9 bases. Germline CDR1 reads SGHDT; CDR2 reads YYEEEE. V shed 3 bases and J 6 bases; nucleotides not matched to a gene: 7. The CDR3 contains 14 residues. CDR3: CASSSGQGLSEQYF. CDR3 nucleotide sequence: TGTGCCAGCAGCTCGGGACAGGGACTTTCCGAGCAGTACTTC. Drawing the rest from reference TRBV5-6 and TRBJ2-7, the complete variable domain is DAGVTQSPTHLIKTRGQQVTLRCSPKSGHDTVSWYQQALGQGPQFIFQYYEEEERQRGNFPDRFSGHQFPNYSSELNVNALLLGDSALYLCASSSGQGLSEQYFGPGTRLTVT.

The chain combines TRBV19 with TRBJ1-5, with unresolved D. The germline CDR1 and CDR2 sequences are LNHDA and SQIVND (reference sequence). Trimming shortened V by 7 bases and J by 2 bases, and 15 bases separated the two germline ends. The CDR3 totals 15 residues. Written as DNA, the CDR3 is TGTGCCAGTAACGCCGTCTTTCTCGGCAATCAGCCCCAGCATTTT. It codes for CASNAVFLGNQPQHF.

This clonotype was observed at least ten times. This chain connects TRBV2 to TRBJ1-2; 8 bases fit TRBD1. This CDR3 comprises 14 residues. V shed 6 bases and J 5 bases; nucleotides not matched to a gene: 8. Germline CDR1 and CDR2: SNHLY and FYNNEI. This CDR3 is CASSAGGADYGYTF. The CDR3 nucleotides read TGTGCCAGCAGCGCAGGGGGCGCGGATTATGGCTACACCTTC.

This clonotype was seen at least ten times. The rearrangement uses TRBV10-2 and TRBJ2-2; D call uncertain. The CDR3 runs to 15 residues. Germline V lookup: CDR1 WSHSY, CDR2 SAAADI. V dropped 3 bases and J dropped 0 bases, with 8 bases sitting between them. CDR3 protein: CASSDFLTNTGELFF. The DNA for the CDR3 is TGCGCCAGCAGTGATTTCCTAACGAACACCGGGGAGCTGTTTTTT.

The sample holds many counts of this clonotype. The chain joins TRBV19 to TRBJ1-5; the match to TRBD1 covers 7 bases. Looked up from germline, CDR1 is LNHDA and CDR2 is SQIVND (reference sequence). CDR3 length: 14 residues. The V and J ends lost 3 bases and 4 bases, in that order; junction bases with no gene match: 3. The CDR3 region is CASSIDRVNQPQHF. In nucleotides, the CDR3 is TGTGCCAGTAGTATCGACAGGGTGAATCAGCCCCAGCATTTT.

This clonotype was seen repeatedly, ten times or more. V usage is TRBV19 and J usage is TRBJ1-1; no clear D. The V gene lost 1 base and the J gene lost 5 bases, with 11 bases spanning the gap. Germline CDR1 and CDR2: LNHDA and SQIVND (reference sequence). The CDR3 sequence is 14 residues long. The CDR3 is CASSIVTMRTEAFF. CDR3 DNA: TGTGCCAGTAGTATAGTTACCATGAGGACTGAAGCTTTCTTT.

This clonotype has ten or more counts. The rearrangement uses TRBV5-1 and TRBJ1-1; D is uncertain. The V gene's germline CDR1 is SGHRS and CDR2 YFSETQ. The CDR3 spans 15 residues. With 0 bases removed from V and 2 bases from J, the gap between germline ends came to 11 bases. The CDR3 DNA follows: TGCGCCAGCAGCTTGGCCTCTAAGCCTAACACTGAAGCTTTCTTT. Encoded protein: CASSLASKPNTEAFF.

This clonotype was seen a few times. The chain combines TRBV3-1 with TRBJ2-5, with D perhaps matching TRBD1 or TRBD2 (6 bases each). The CDR3 totals 15 residues. Germline V gene lookup returns CDR1 LGHDT and CDR2 YNNKEL (reference sequence). V was shortened by 1 base and J by 5 bases, with 14 bases between the two germline ends. CDR3 nucleotides: TGTGCCAGCAGCCAAGTGAGGGGGGCGCAGGAGACCCAGTACTTC. Translating it yields CASSQVRGAQETQYF.

The V gene is TRBV4-1, the J gene TRBJ1-2, with 7 bases fitting TRBD1. CDR1 and CDR2 (germline): MGHRA, YSYEKL. J lost 0 bases, V lost 1 base, and 8 bases had no gene match. The CDR3 totals 17 residues. The CDR3 nucleotides read TGCGCCAGCAGCCAAGTTGCCCGGGACAGAGCTAACTATGGCTACACCTTC. Translation gives CASSQVARDRANYGYTF.

This clonotype was detected many times. The J gene is TRBJ1-2, the V gene TRBV29-1, with D perhaps matching TRBD1 (5 bases). V was pared by 1 base and J by 6 bases, with 9 bases between. This CDR3 is built from 12 residues. Germline V gene sequence: CDR1 SQVTM, CDR2 ANQGSEA. DNA for the CDR3: TGCAGCGTTGAAGGTAGAGGGGATGGCTACACCTTC. Its translation is CSVEGRGDGYTF.

This clonotype was seen repeatedly, ten times or more. The V call is TRBV29-1, the J call TRBJ2-7; 11 bases line up with TRBD1. Germline loops: CDR1 SQVTM, CDR2 ANQGSEA. Trimming removed 3 bases from V and 1 base from J; junction bases left unmatched: 8. The CDR3 length is 16 residues. As DNA, the CDR3 is TGCAGCGTTGACTACGCCGGGACAGGGGGTTCCTACGAGCAGTACTTC. Translating gives CSVDYAGTGGSYEQYF.

The sample holds a few counts of this clonotype. Sequence at one end of the junction differs from germline and may be a read error. The rearrangement joins TRBV10-3 to TRBJ1-3; no firm D call. There are 15 residues in the CDR3. CDR1 is ENHRY and CDR2 is SYGVKD in the germline V gene. This CDR3 is CASSLTVTSGNTIYF. For the CDR3, the DNA is TGTGCCAGCAGTTTAACAGTCACCTCTGGAAACACCATATATTTT.

The chain couples TRBV25-1 to TRBJ1-1; tentative D call: TRBD1 (6 bases). The CDR3 covers 15 residues. CDR1 is MGHDK, CDR2 SYGVNS, per germline. V was shortened by 6 bases and J by 1 base, with 15 bases between the two germline ends. In nucleotides, the CDR3 is TGTGCCAGCAGCCCTCAGGGGCCCGAGAACACTGAAGCTTTCTTT. The encoded protein is CASSPQGPENTEAFF. Full variable domain (remainder filled in from reference TRBV25-1 and TRBJ1-1): EADIYQTPRYLVIGTGKKITLECSQTMGHDKMYWYQQDPGMELHLIHYSYGVNSTEKGDLSSESTVSRIRTEHFPLTLESARPSHTSQYLCASSPQGPENTEAFFGQGTRLTVV.

This clonotype has just one count. J is TRBJ1-2 and V is TRBV7-3; 10 bases align to TRBD1. Looked up from germline, CDR1 is SGHTA and CDR2 is FQGTGA. J lost 1 base, V lost 5 bases, and 4 bases had no gene match. The CDR3 sequence is 15 residues long. The CDR3 coding sequence is TGTGCCAGCAGCAAGACAGGGGGCGGTAACTATGGCTACACCTTC. Amino acids: CASSKTGGGNYGYTF.

This clonotype showed up just a few times. The chain combines TRBV29-1 with TRBJ2-7; 10 bases agree with TRBD1. The J call could be wrong; TRBJ2-1 is a better fit for the DNA end. This CDR3 has 15 amino acids. CDR1 SQVTM and CDR2 ANQGSEA come from the germline V gene. CDR3 residues: CSVASGDRGSGEQFF. DNA for the CDR3: TGCAGCGTCGCGTCCGGGGACAGGGGTAGTGGTGAGCAGTTCTTC.

This clonotype has a count of ten or more. The chain recombines TRBV2 with TRBJ1-4; 8 positions match TRBD1. Germline V gives CDR1 SNHLY, CDR2 FYNNEI. Trimming removed 3 bases from V and 6 bases from J; junction bases left unmatched: 6. The length of the CDR3 is 15 residues. CDR3 amino acids: CASSDRTGNDEKLFF. Here the CDR3 DNA reads TGTGCCAGCAGTGATCGGACAGGGAATGATGAAAAACTGTTTTTT.

This clonotype appeared a few times. An end of the junction differs from the germline gene, which may be a read error. This chain joins TRBV10-2 and TRBJ2-2; D gene ambiguous. The CDR3 sequence is 16 residues long. Germline V CDR1 and CDR2: WSHSY, SAAADI. The CDR3 reads CASSPIQPANTGELFF. CDR3 DNA: TGTGCCAGCTCACCGATACAGCCCGCGAACACCGGGGAGCTGTTTTTT.

The V and J genes are TRBV7-9 and TRBJ2-5; the match to TRBD1 covers 8 bases. Germline-derived CDR1 and CDR2 are SEHNR and FQNEAQ (reference sequence). The CDR3 is 15 residues long. After removal of 5 bases from V and 4 bases from J, the junction contained 9 bases not matched to a gene. DNA for the CDR3: TGTGCCAGCAGCCACGGACAGGGCGTGTCAGAGACCCAGTACTTC. As protein: CASSHGQGVSETQYF.

Points on this clonotype: Since a much larger clone is just one base distant, this may be a read error. The rearrangement uses TRBV5-1 and TRBJ1-3; tentatively, D is TRBD1 (5 bases). The germline V gene encodes CDR1 SGHRS and CDR2 YFSETQ. The CDR3 contains 13 residues. CDR3: CASRQSSGNTVYF. The CDR3 region has the DNA TGCGCCAGCCGACAGAGCTCTGGAAACACCGTATATTTT.

This clonotype was seen a handful of times. A much larger clone lies a single base off, so this may be a read error. The genes are TRBV5-1 and TRBJ2-7; TRBD1 matches 9 bases. The length of the CDR3 is 13 residues. Germline values: CDR1 SGHRS, CDR2 YFSETQ. Losses at the gene ends were 4 bases for V and 5 bases for J; bases not matched to a gene: 4. DNA of the CDR3: TGCGCCAGCAGCGGGGGGACAGGGAACGAGCAGTACTTC. This sequence encodes CASSGGTGNEQYF.

This clonotype has at least ten counts. This chain links TRBV2 with TRBJ2-7, with D possibly being TRBD1 (6 bases). Germline CDR1 reads SNHLY; CDR2 reads FYNNEI. The CDR3 sequence is 12 residues long. Trimming pared 8 bases from V and 3 bases from J, leaving 11 bases between. CDR3 DNA sequence: TGTGCCAGCGTTCAGGGACACTACGAGCAGTACTTC. It translates to CASVQGHYEQYF.